Below are 29 T cell receptor beta chains sequenced from a single sample in a study of T cell responses to AZD1222 COVID-19 vaccine (dated by TCRdb to 2020 to 2023). Receptor amplification or capture employed the immunoSEQ multiplex PCR assay. This is the immuneACCESS table as TCRdb keeps it, with only in-frame sequences that have V and J called. A part of the clones is gone; compared with another copy, unresolved V genes explain less than half, and the rest is unexplained. Present in this sample are under 140,000 clones, roughly 87% of which were seen just once. The ten largest account for around 3% of the sample. The time point label for this specimen denotes: baseline before first vaccination. The sequencing here drew on peripheral blood, taken on day 0 of AZD1222 vaccination. The source is an adult in good health.

The CDR3 DNA follows: TGTGCCAGCAGCCGTAGCTCCTACGAGCAGTACTTC. Protein sequence: CASSRSSYEQYF. V and J are TRBV7-2 and TRBJ2-7; no reliable D call. The V gene lost 5 bases and the J gene lost 0 bases, with 5 bases spanning the gap. This CDR3 is built from 12 residues. Per germline, CDR1 SGHTA and CDR2 FQGNSA. The full variable domain, in which reference TRBV7-2 and TRBJ2-7 provide the parts outside the CDR3, is GAGVSQSPSNKVTEKGKDVELRCDPISGHTALYWYRQSLGQGLEFLIYFQGNSAPDKSGLPSDRFSAERTGGSVSTLTIQRTQQEDSAVYLCASSRSSYEQYFGPGTRLTVT.

The V gene is TRBV15, the J gene TRBJ2-3; D perhaps matches TRBD2 (5 bases). CDR3 length: 13 amino acids. The germline gives CDR1 LNHNV, CDR2 YYDKDF (reference sequence). V lost 5 bases to trimming and J lost 2 bases, with 8 bases between them. The CDR3 is CATSLEVTDTQYF. The CDR3 DNA is TGTGCCACCAGCTTGGAGGTCACAGATACGCAGTATTTT.

This sequence joins TRBV6-4 and TRBJ1-3; D gene unclear. Per the germline V gene, CDR1 is MRHNA and CDR2 is SNTAGT. The CDR3 length is 13 residues. V lost 4 bases and J lost 9, with 13 bases in between. In DNA form, the CDR3 reads TGTGCCAGCAGTGCGGCGGCCGGTGGCACCATATATTTT. This sequence encodes CASSAAAGGTIYF.

V usage is TRBV6-6 and J usage is TRBJ1-2, with 7 bases lining up with TRBD1. From germline, CDR1 is MNHNY and CDR2 SVGAGI (reference sequence). The V and J ends lost 0 bases and 6 bases, in that order; junction bases with no gene match: 10. This CDR3 has 16 residues. The CDR3 region is CASSYSGIDRENGYTF. CDR3 nucleotides: TGTGCCAGCAGTTACTCGGGAATCGACAGGGAGAATGGCTACACCTTC.

The V call is TRBV19, the J call TRBJ2-7; 15 bases are a match to TRBD2. The germline gives CDR1 LNHDA, CDR2 SQIVND (reference sequence). The ends lost 5 bases at V and 2 bases at J; junction bases unmatched: 7. The CDR3 is made up of 17 amino acids. The CDR3 loop is CASSSGLAGGLPYEQYF. For the CDR3, the DNA is TGTGCCAGTAGTTCCGGACTAGCGGGAGGGCTCCCCTACGAGCAGTACTTC. Full variable domain (remainder filled in from reference TRBV19 and TRBJ2-7): DGGITQSPKYLFRKEGQNVTLSCEQNLNHDAMYWYRQDPGQGLRLIYYSQIVNDFQKGDIAEGYSVSREKKESFPLTVTSAQKNPTAFYLCASSSGLAGGLPYEQYFGPGTRLTVT.

V usage is TRBV6-1 and J usage is TRBJ2-3, with 8 bases matching TRBD1. V lost 2 bases and J lost 5; bases outside the gene matches: 6. The CDR3 has 15 residues. Germline V CDR1 and CDR2: MNHNS, SASEGT. The CDR3 DNA sequence: TGTGCCAGCAGTGAATATACAGGGGGACGAGATACGCAGTATTTT. Its translation: CASSEYTGGRDTQYF.

J is TRBJ1-5 and V is TRBV28, with 7 nucleotides matching TRBD1. Germline V gene lookup returns CDR1 MDHEN and CDR2 SYDVKM. The CDR3 spans 16 residues. The J segment lost 6 bases and the V segment lost 3 bases, leaving 11 bases of the junction unmatched. CDR3 sequence (DNA): TGTGCCAGCAGTTTTCGGCCGCAGGGGGGGATTCAGCCCCAGCATTTT. Its protein product is CASSFRPQGGIQPQHF.

This clone was counted a few times. The chain joins TRBV3-1 (or the pseudogene TRBV3-2) to TRBJ2-1, with D possibly being TRBD1 (5 bases). The CDR3 consists of 14 residues. Germline values: CDR1 LGHDT, CDR2 YNNKEL (reference sequence). The ends were cut back, 2 bases at V and 4 bases at J, with 9 bases in the middle. The CDR3 nucleotides are TGTGCCAGCAGCCAACAGGGATCATACAATGAGCAGTTCTTC. Its translation: CASSQQGSYNEQFF.

V gene TRBV5-1 combines with J gene TRBJ2-2; 8 bases align to TRBD1. Germline trimming cut 4 bases from V and 15 bases from J; bases unmatched to any gene: 14. CDR1 SGHRS and CDR2 YFSETQ come from the germline V gene. There are 14 residues in the CDR3. The CDR3 DNA is TGCGCCAGCAGCCTGGACAGGGATCGCGCGCCGGTGTTTTTT. Translating gives CASSLDRDRAPVFF.

The rearrangement uses TRBV6-5 and TRBJ1-5; 7 positions match TRBD1. CDR1 MNHEY and CDR2 SVGAGI come from the germline V gene. The CDR3 extends over 14 amino acids. The V and J ends lost 6 bases and 6 bases, in that order; junction bases with no gene match: 8. The CDR3 nucleotides read TGTGCCAGCAGCCAGGGGGATCTGGGTCAGCCCCAGCATTTT. Its translation is CASSQGDLGQPQHF.

This clone was counted only a few times. The chain has TRBV28 and TRBJ1-4; 10 bases are shared with TRBD1. The germline V gene has CDR1 MDHEN and CDR2 SYDVKM. J was trimmed by 8 bases and V by 5 bases; bases with no gene match: 11. The CDR3 consists of 16 residues. The CDR3 loop is CASSLTIGTGEEKLFF. DNA of the CDR3: TGTGCCAGCAGTCTAACGATCGGGACAGGGGAAGAAAAACTGTTTTTT.

The V call is TRBV18, the J call TRBJ2-3; no firm D call. Germline V gene sequence: CDR1 KGHSH, CDR2 LQKENI. This CDR3 is 15 amino acids long. Between the trimmed V and J ends, which lost 2 bases and 0 bases, there was a span of 9 bases. In DNA form, the CDR3 reads TGTGCCAGCTCACCAGTGGTCTCTAGCACAGATACGCAGTATTTT. Protein: CASSPVVSSTDTQYF.

The V and J genes are TRBV5-1 and TRBJ2-3; TRBD1 aligns across 7 bases. Looked up from germline, CDR1 is SGHRS and CDR2 is YFSETQ. After removal of 3 bases from V and 0 bases from J, the junction contained 7 bases not matched to a gene. CDR3 length equals 16 residues. The CDR3 nucleotides read TGCGCCAGCAGCTCCAGACAGGGCGGTAGCACAGATACGCAGTATTTT. It yields the protein CASSSRQGGSTDTQYF.

This clone was counted a few times. V gene TRBV28 combines with J gene TRBJ1-5; 9 bases map to TRBD1. CDR1 is MDHEN and CDR2 is SYDVKM in the germline V gene. The J segment lost 1 base and the V segment lost 3 bases, leaving 4 bases of the junction unmatched. The CDR3 consists of 16 residues. The CDR3 bases are TGTGCCAGCAGTTTGGGACAGGGAAGGAGCAATCAGCCCCAGCATTTT. This translates into CASSLGQGRSNQPQHF.

The chain joins TRBV19 to TRBJ1-2, with TRBD1 matching over 8 bases. Trimming cost V 5 bases and J 3 bases; bases outside gene matches: 11. The germline CDR1 and CDR2 sequences are LNHDA and SQIVND (reference sequence). CDR3 size: 16 residues. The CDR3 DNA is TGTGCCAGTAGTGGGCGGACAGGGCCTCTGGACTATGGCTACACCTTC. Protein sequence: CASSGRTGPLDYGYTF.

This clone has just a few counts. V usage is TRBV28 and J usage is TRBJ2-5, with 12 bases aligning to TRBD2. V was pared by 5 bases and J by 3 bases, with 4 bases of the junction left unmatched. CDR3 length equals 15 residues. Germline V CDR1 and CDR2: MDHEN, SYDVKM. CDR3 bases: TGTGCCAGCAGTCGCCGGACTAGCGGGGAAGAGACCCAGTACTTC. It codes for CASSRRTSGEETQYF.

This chain connects TRBV20-1 to TRBJ2-1; D not resolved. This CDR3 is built from 12 residues. Trimming removed 3 bases at V and 8 bases at J, with 11 bases between. Germline V gene lookup returns CDR1 DFQATT and CDR2 SNEGSKA (reference sequence). CDR3 bases: TGCAGTGCTAGTCGGTCGGGCGATGAGCAGTTCTTC. The encoded protein is CSASRSGDEQFF.

The J gene is TRBJ2-3, the V gene TRBV6-5, with TRBD2 matching over 8 bases. The ends lost 2 bases at V and 4 bases at J; junction bases unmatched: 8. This CDR3 has 16 amino acids. Germline V gene lookup returns CDR1 MNHEY and CDR2 SVGAGI. CDR3 sequence reads: CASSYGRGVVSDTQYF. CDR3 bases: TGTGCCAGCAGTTACGGGCGGGGGGTCGTATCAGATACGCAGTATTTT.

J is TRBJ2-2 and V is TRBV6-6, with TRBD1 matching over 7 bases. V lost 7 bases and J lost 4; bases outside the gene matches: 15. The CDR3 sequence is 17 residues long. From germline, CDR1 is MNHNY and CDR2 SVGAGI (reference sequence). The CDR3 nucleotides are TGTGCCAGCATTCGAAAGGGGGCGGGCGGTGGCACCGGGGAGCTGTTTTTT. It is translated as CASIRKGAGGGTGELFF.

This chain links TRBV2 with TRBJ2-7; 8 positions match TRBD1. The CDR3 contains 13 residues. CDR1 is SNHLY, CDR2 FYNNEI, per germline. The ends lost 8 bases at V and 5 bases at J; junction bases unmatched: 8. The DNA for the CDR3 is TGTGCCAGCCATCAGGGGGCTCCCAACGAGCAGTACTTC. Protein: CASHQGAPNEQYF.

This clone was counted a single time. The gene calls are TRBV7-2 and TRBJ1-2; D possibly corresponds to TRBD1 (5 bases). CDR1 and CDR2 (germline): SGHTA, FQGNSA. The ends were cut back, 5 bases at V and 5 bases at J, with 15 bases in the middle. The CDR3 extends over 14 amino acids. The CDR3 reads CASSPLGGSYGYTF. The CDR3 DNA follows: TGTGCCAGCAGCCCGTTGGGGGGTTCTTATGGCTACACCTTC.

The rearrangement uses TRBV9 and TRBJ2-3; TRBD1 matches 9 bases. The CDR3 is 15 residues long. Germline CDR1 is SGDLS and CDR2 is YYNGEE. The trim removed 3 bases at V and 6 bases at J, leaving 8 bases unmatched. CDR3 coding DNA: TGTGCCAGCAGCGGCCGGGACAGGGCACCGGATACGCAGTATTTT. Translating it yields CASSGRDRAPDTQYF.

This rearrangement joins TRBV28 to TRBJ1-1; TRBD1 aligns across 8 bases. Unmatched junction bases numbered 7, after V lost 6 bases and J lost 7 bases. There are 13 residues in the CDR3. Germline V gene data show CDR1 as MDHEN and CDR2 as SYDVKM. CDR3 nucleotide sequence: TGTGCCAGCAGAGGGGGACAGGCGAATGAAGCTTTCTTT. Protein product: CASRGGQANEAFF. Based on the CDR3 plus reference TRBV28 and TRBJ1-1, the full variable domain is DVKVTQSSRYLVKRTGEKVFLECVQDMDHENMFWYRQDPGLGLRLIYFSYDVKMKEKGDIPEGYSVSREKKERFSLILESASTNQTSMYLCASRGGQANEAFFGQGTRLTVV.

This clone was counted a few times. J is TRBJ2-7 and V is TRBV27; 7 nucleotides match TRBD2. With V trimmed by 5 bases and J by 6 bases, 16 bases remained unmatched. This CDR3 is built from 16 residues. Germline assignment: CDR1 MNHEY and CDR2 SMNVEV (reference sequence). CDR3 DNA: TGTGCCAGCAGTCACCCCCACGGGGGAGGGTCGGGCGAGCAGTACTTC. This gives the protein CASSHPHGGGSGEQYF.

The V gene is TRBV7-9, the J gene TRBJ2-1, with TRBD1 as a possible D gene (6 bases). CDR1 is SEHNR and CDR2 is FQNEAQ in the germline V gene (reference sequence). V lost 2 bases, J lost 12 bases, and 11 bases lay in between. This CDR3 is 12 amino acids long. The CDR3 DNA reads TGTGCCAGCAGCTTAATGGGGGCCGGGCAGTTCTTC. Residues: CASSLMGAGQFF.

The chain links TRBV6-2 or TRBV6-3 to TRBJ1-5; tentatively, D is TRBD1 (5 bases). The CDR3 is 15 amino acids. From germline, CDR1 is MNHEY and CDR2 SVGEGT. V lost 2 bases and J 1 base, leaving 9 bases between the germline ends. Here the CDR3 reads CASSYVGLSNQPQHF. The DNA of the CDR3 is TGTGCCAGCAGTTACGTGGGGCTCAGCAATCAGCCCCAGCATTTT.

The V and J genes are TRBV3-1 (or the pseudogene TRBV3-2) and TRBJ2-4; D is unresolved. The germline V and J ends were trimmed by 3 bases and 1 base, with 4 bases remaining between them. This CDR3 region has 13 residues. CDR1 LGHDT and CDR2 YNNKEL come from the germline V gene (reference sequence). CDR3 nucleotide sequence: TGTGCCAGCAGCCAGGGGGCCAAAAACATTCAGTACTTC. Amino acids: CASSQGAKNIQYF.

This clone was observed once. This chain uses TRBV6-5 with TRBJ2-1; 12 nucleotides line up with TRBD2. Trimming cost V 7 bases and J 6 bases; bases outside gene matches: 4. CDR3 size: 14 residues. Germline CDR1 MNHEY, CDR2 SVGAGI. The CDR3 sequence: CASTLAGGANEQFF. DNA for the CDR3: TGTGCCAGCACTCTAGCGGGGGGGGCCAATGAGCAGTTCTTC.

This chain connects TRBV27 to TRBJ2-7; 13 positions match TRBD2. The CDR3 spans 15 residues. After removal of 5 bases from V and 7 bases from J, the junction contained 8 bases not matched to a gene. Germline loops: CDR1 MNHEY, CDR2 SMNVEV (reference sequence). CDR3 sequence: CASSPWTSGGPEQYF. The DNA for the CDR3 is TGTGCCAGCAGTCCCTGGACTAGCGGGGGACCAGAGCAGTACTTC.